This TCR beta chain is from a study of blood T cell repertoires in COVID-19 (TCRdb year 2020). Broadly, across the study: Samples covering the acute and convalescent phases of COVID-19 were provided by collaborators in the United States, Italy and Spain. The material from the prospective study consisted of cDNA or gDNA derived from T cells, B-cell-depleted T cells, or PBMCs. The dataset comprised deeply sampled blood TCRbeta repertoires from subjects exposed to, actively infected with, or recovered from COVID-19. The repertoires were made available in a free public database intended to serve as a resource for research on the immune response to SARS-CoV-2. Samples were obtained from the ongoing ImmuneRACE study (first 160 participants) and from about 1,300 subjects provided by 6 global collaborators. The sample metadata nearly always contained a de-identified subject ID, COVID-19 status, age in years and sex. HLA class I and class II types, where available, came from metadata supplied by the sample provider rather than from assay-based typing.

Collaborating institutions collected whole blood in K2EDTA tubes following their own protocols. For TCRbeta analysis, collaborator samples were shipped as frozen whole blood, as isolated PBMCs, or as DNA extracted from either sample type. What the study reported, not specific to this receptor: The quantity of clinical and demographic metadata differed by source and by participant and was supplied without curation.

TCRbeta CDR3 regions were amplified from genomic DNA using the immunoSEQ Assay, a bias-controlled multiplex PCR. The paper's data handling went like this. The number of nucleated cells in each sample was estimated by amplification of reference gene primers within the assay. To quantify the absolute abundance of each unique TCRbeta CDR3 rearrangement, sequence reads were collapsed and filtered. For each sample, productive Simpson clonality was calculated as the square root of Simpson's diversity index over productive rearrangements. The table comes from immuneACCESS by way of TCRdb, which keeps in-frame sequences with V and J called. Part of the clones is missing from these tables; in studies checked, under half for an unresolved V gene and the rest for unknown reasons. V and J calls and clone size are copied from that table; D and trimming were computed from the DNA. Recorded for this sample are roughly 190,000 clones; approximately 85% of them occurred a single time. The top ten constitute less than 9% of the sample.

Details on this clone: There is no known antigen for this receptor. Within one base of it there is no much larger clone, and no base qualities were kept.

At the junction V is shortened by 7 bases and J by 7 bases, with 13 bases in between. Measured from the cysteine to the phenylalanine, the CDR3 is 12 residues long. Just CDR3 DNA is preserved here, 36 bases in frame from base 1. The sequence joins TRBV12-3 or TRBV12-4 to TRBJ1-2; tentative D gene TRBD1, with 5 bases matching. The sequence came from a woman aged 60-75 years with acute or convalescent COVID-19. What was sequenced was peripheral blood. Here is the DNA: TGTGCCAGCACTCTGAGGAGGGGTGGCTACACCTTC. The translation is CASTLRRGGYTF.